These T cell receptor beta chains were read from a single sample in a study of T-cell memory formation after mild COVID-19. MiXCR, run by TCRdb on the 5' RACE reads, gives a single entry per CDR3 protein. The repertoire consists of hundreds of thousands of distinct CDR3 sequences, with 20% occurring once and the leading ten covering roughly a fifth. The sample comprised PBMCs or a T cell subset sorted from them (not recorded which). Every receptor here comes from a man younger than 35 who had mild COVID-19 (a few samples of this study predate the infection). Cell type and time point are not known. The CDR3 runs from the conserved cysteine through the conserved F or W. A D gene is named only where the DNA matches it firmly. The size entry is marked missing in some rows and otherwise reads once, few, many or a size class.

>TRBD1|TRBV15|-|TRBJ1-5
CATSRYGQVDQTQHF
TGTGCCACCAGCAGGTACGGACAGGTAGACCAGACCCAGCATTTT
>-|TRBV12-3/TRBV12-4|few|TRBJ1-2
CASAINGYTF
TGTGCCAGCGCGATTAATGGCTACACCTTC
>-|TRBV20-1|few|TRBJ1-6
CSATRAVHNSPLHF
TGCAGTGCCACAAGAGCAGTTCATAATTCACCCCTCCACTTT
>-|TRBV5-1|-|TRBJ2-4
CASSLSAGAKNIQYF
TGCGCCAGCAGCTTGTCTGCTGGGGCCAAAAACATTCAGTACTTC
>-|TRBV9|-|TRBJ1-1
CASSALEGGLGNTEAFF
TGTGCCAGCAGCGCCTTGGAGGGGGGATTGGGAAACACTGAAGCTTTCTTT
>-|TRBV4-1|-|TRBJ2-3
CASSQAELLSPDTQYF
TGCGCCAGCAGCCAAGCCGAACTCCTCAGCCCAGATACGCAGTATTTT
>-|TRBV12-3/TRBV12-4|-|TRBJ2-3
CASSLRDPMFNTQYF
TGTGCCAGCAGCCTTCGCGACCCTATGTTTAATACGCAGTATTTT
>TRBD2|TRBV7-2|few|TRBJ2-1
CASSATLAGGYNEQFF
TGTGCCAGCAGTGCTACTTTAGCGGGGGGCTACAATGAGCAGTTCTTC
>-|TRBV6-5|few|TRBJ2-7
CASSPLGTQAVYEQYF
TGTGCCAGCAGTCCACTCGGGACGCAAGCAGTCTACGAGCAGTACTTC
>-|TRBV12-3/TRBV12-4|few|TRBJ1-1
CASSSGMAEAFF
TGTGCCAGCAGTTCAGGGATGGCTGAAGCTTTCTTT
>TRBD2|TRBV15|-|TRBJ2-7
CATSREGAGAYEQYF
TGTGCCACCAGCAGAGAAGGGGCGGGGGCCTACGAGCAGTACTTC
>TRBD1|TRBV7-6|few|TRBJ2-1
CASSLEGQSYNEQFF
TGTGCCAGCAGCTTAGAGGGACAGTCTTACAATGAGCAGTTCTTC
>-|TRBV27|-|TRBJ1-5
CASGGRGIRQPQHF
TGTGCCTCGGGGGGCAGGGGTATAAGACAGCCCCAGCATTTT
>-|TRBV11-2|-|TRBJ1-2
CASSRYEYGYTF
TGTGCCAGCAGCCGGTATGAGTATGGCTACACCTTC
>-|TRBV4-3|once|TRBJ1-1
CASSQTPGTEAFF
TGCGCCAGCAGCCAGACCCCAGGCACTGAAGCTTTCTTT
>-|TRBV5-1|-|TRBJ2-7
CASSLDVGPLSYEQYF
TGCGCCAGCAGCTTGGATGTGGGTCCGTTATCCTACGAGCAGTACTTC
>TRBD2|TRBV28|few|TRBJ2-3
CASSSQSTSGGTDTQYF
TGTGCCAGCAGTTCCCAGTCTACTAGCGGGGGCACAGATACGCAGTATTTT
>-|TRBV20-1|few|TRBJ2-3
CSVGRSTDTQYF
TGCAGTGTCGGACGGAGCACAGATACGCAGTATTTT
>-|TRBV6-2/TRBV6-3|-|TRBJ1-1
CASLENTEAFF
TGTGCCAGCTTAGAGAACACTGAAGCTTTCTTT
>TRBD1|TRBV10-2|many|TRBJ2-1
CASNPGQGAHNEQFF
TGCGCCAGCAACCCGGGACAGGGGGCACACAATGAGCAGTTCTTC
>TRBD2|TRBV6-5|-|TRBJ2-3
CASSYTRAWAGGTDTQYF
TGTGCCAGCAGTTACACCCGGGCGTGGGCGGGGGGCACAGATACGCAGTATTTT
>-|TRBV7-9|few|TRBJ1-1
CASSSRGSLVTEAFF
TGTGCCAGCAGCTCTAGGGGGTCCCTAGTCACTGAAGCTTTCTTT
>TRBD1|TRBV15|-|TRBJ2-5
CATKYGTGSYF
TGTGCCACTAAATACGGGACAGGGTCGTACTTC
>-|TRBV6-5|-|TRBJ1-2
CASSIDPGDYYGYTF
TGTGCCAGCAGTATTGACCCTGGGGACTACTATGGCTACACCTTC
>-|TRBV4-1|few|TRBJ2-2
CASSISGGNTGELFF
TGCGCCAGCAGTATCTCAGGAGGAAACACCGGGGAGCTGTTTTTT
>-|TRBV18|few|TRBJ1-1
CASSPAEWTEAFF
TGTGCCAGCTCACCAGCGGAATGGACTGAAGCTTTCTTT
>TRBD1|TRBV7-2|few|TRBJ2-5
CASSPGGVRETQYF
TGTGCCAGCAGCCCAGGGGGAGTCCGGGAGACCCAGTACTTC
>-|TRBV27|-|TRBJ2-1
CASSLSISSYNEQFF
TGTGCCAGCAGTTTATCCATTAGCTCCTACAATGAGCAGTTCTTC
>TRBD2|TRBV5-5|-|TRBJ2-4
CASRRTSGGWYF
TGTGCCAGCAGGCGGACTAGCGGGGGGTGGTACTTC
>TRBD2|TRBV9|-|TRBJ2-7
CASSVGEGAEQYF
TGTGCCAGCAGCGTAGGGGAGGGAGCCGAGCAGTACTTC
>-|TRBV11-1|-|TRBJ1-2
CASSRNGDANYGYTF
TGTGCCAGCAGCCGTAACGGGGACGCAAACTATGGCTACACCTTC
>TRBD1|TRBV7-2|many|TRBJ1-1
CASSFTTGGREAFF
TGTGCCAGCAGCTTCACGACAGGGGGCAGGGAAGCTTTCTTT
>TRBD1|TRBV7-2|few|TRBJ2-1
CASTKDRGNEQFF
TGTGCCAGCACCAAGGACAGGGGCAATGAGCAGTTCTTC
>-|TRBV5-1|-|TRBJ2-3
CASSLAGLTDTQYF
TGCGCCAGCAGCTTGGCCGGGCTGACAGATACGCAGTATTTT
>-|TRBV20-1|-|TRBJ2-3
CSARPSWTPTLSTDTQYF
TGCAGTGCTCGACCGAGTTGGACTCCAACGCTTAGCACAGATACGCAGTATTTT
>-|TRBV6-2/TRBV6-3|-|TRBJ2-7
CASSVTDYEQYF
TGTGCCAGCAGTGTCACTGACTACGAGCAGTACTTC
>-|TRBV20-1|few|TRBJ2-6
CSAITGTGANVLTF
TGCAGTGCTATAACAGGGACTGGGGCCAACGTCCTGACTTTC
>TRBD2|TRBV20-1|-|TRBJ2-5
CSASSTSGDQETQYF
TGCAGTGCTAGTTCGACTAGCGGGGATCAAGAGACCCAGTACTTC
>-|TRBV19|many|TRBJ1-2
CASSDRKRDGYTF
TGTGCCAGTAGTGATCGGAAGCGGGATGGCTACACCTTC
>-|TRBV5-6|-|TRBJ1-4
CASSPLSGTENEKLFF
TGTGCCAGCAGCCCGCTTTCGGGGACGGAGAATGAAAAACTGTTTTTT
>-|TRBV12-3/TRBV12-4|few|TRBJ2-7
CASSDIDEQYF
TGTGCCAGCAGCGACATTGATGAGCAGTACTTC
>-|TRBV7-9|-|TRBJ2-6
CASSLKTTRFSGANVLTF
TGTGCCAGCAGCTTGAAAACCACCCGCTTCTCTGGGGCCAACGTCCTGACTTTC
>-|TRBV5-1|few|TRBJ2-7
CASSLRLQGSNREQYF
TGCGCCAGCAGCTTGAGGTTGCAGGGATCAAATAGAGAGCAGTACTTC
>-|TRBV2|-|TRBJ2-3
CAGHRAGKDTQYF
TGTGCCGGACACAGGGCCGGGAAAGATACGCAGTATTTT
>-|TRBV7-2|few|TRBJ2-5
CASSLGGTLETQYF
TGTGCCAGCAGCTTAGGAGGGACTCTAGAGACCCAGTACTTC
>-|TRBV5-1|many|TRBJ1-1
CASKVRLEGWGTEAFF
TGCGCCAGCAAGGTGAGGTTGGAAGGCTGGGGCACTGAAGCTTTCTTT
>-|TRBV7-9|few|TRBJ2-1
CASSRDIWGYNEQFF
TGTGCCAGCAGCCGCGACATTTGGGGCTACAATGAGCAGTTCTTC
>-|TRBV29-1|many|TRBJ2-7
CSAEVGRGYEQYF
TGCAGCGCAGAGGTCGGCAGGGGTTACGAGCAGTACTTC
>-|TRBV6-2/TRBV6-3|-|TRBJ1-2
CASSYSFAGSGNDGYTF
TGTGCCAGCAGTTACAGTTTCGCGGGGTCAGGGAACGATGGCTACACCTTC
>-|TRBV28|many|TRBJ2-1
CASSPYGRGEQFF
TGTGCCAGCAGTCCGTACGGCAGGGGTGAGCAGTTCTTC
>TRBD2|TRBV10-1|-|TRBJ2-1
CASNSGGADEQFF
TGCGCCAGCAATAGCGGGGGGGCGGATGAGCAGTTCTTC
>-|TRBV6-5|few|TRBJ1-1
CASSYPFEDGARRAFF
TGTGCCAGCAGTTACCCCTTCGAGGATGGGGCCCGAAGAGCTTTCTTT
>-|TRBV11-2|-|TRBJ2-5
CASRGGGGRETQYF
TGTGCCAGCAGGGGCGGCGGAGGCCGGGAGACCCAGTACTTC
>TRBD2|TRBV7-9|few|TRBJ2-1
CASSLRLAGGHDNEQFF
TGTGCCAGCAGCTTGAGACTAGCGGGGGGGCATGACAATGAGCAGTTCTTC
>-|TRBV20-1|-|TRBJ2-3
CSASPSTDTQYF
TGCAGTGCTAGTCCTAGCACAGATACGCAGTATTTT
>-|TRBV9|-|TRBJ2-3
CASSVRGSSTDTQYF
TGTGCCAGCAGCGTAAGGGGGTCTAGCACAGATACGCAGTATTTT
>-|TRBV4-3|-|TRBJ1-1
CASSQAAGKWTEAFF
TGCGCCAGCAGCCAAGCTGCAGGGAAGTGGACTGAAGCTTTCTTT